This T cell receptor (beta chain) emerged from a study of post-analysis software for immune sequencing data (dated by TCRdb to 2014 to 2015). Study-wide context: Relapsing-remitting, secondary progressive and progressive-relapsing multiple sclerosis were recorded as disease courses, and subtype annotation was lacking for some patients. Patient repertoires were compared against roughly 12 previously published healthy control repertoires from donors aged 6 to 25 years. A subset of samples was prepared in parallel using single-end sample barcoding, then pooled and co-amplified after Illumina adapter ligation.

CDR3 length: 15 amino acids, cysteine to phenylalanine. The DNA shown is the 45-base CDR3, in frame from base 1. The germline V gene provides CDR1 SGHRS and CDR2 YFSETQ. V loses 0 bases, J loses 5 bases, and the germline ends lie 14 bases apart. TCR beta repertoires were profiled from peripheral blood of 10 to 15 young patients with multiple sclerosis to demonstrate the VDJtools post-analysis software. Multiple sclerosis patients were children and adolescents aged roughly 6 to 17 years. With regard to this clonotype: The clone's antigen remains unknown. Base qualities are not provided; no much larger clone lies one nucleotide away.

Results and caveats for the whole study, not just this receptor: Direct clustering with F measure showed strong co-clustering of samples prepared in the same batch, prompting a batch-effect correction. The control group was slightly older than the multiple sclerosis patient group. Multiple sclerosis patients had significantly lower normalized Chao1 diversity than controls, a result that suggests substantial peripheral T-cell clonal expansion. Significantly higher frequencies in patients than in controls were found for a handful of TRBV segments, including TRBV5-6, TRBV5-1 and TRBV20-1.

Libraries were built with PCR. The reads were generated on an Illumina HiSeq 2500. Unique molecular identifiers were incorporated into TCR beta cDNA libraries to reduce PCR and sequencing biases. Per 1 to 10 million input T cells, approximately 500,000 cDNA molecules were obtained, such that each molecule approximated one T cell. Patient libraries were prepared and sequenced with the same protocol used for the earlier healthy control dataset. Samples belonging to the same batch were prepared together, multiplexed and sequenced on a shared HiSeq lane. Turning to the authors' computational methods: Raw barcoded reads were processed with MIGEC, and single-read molecular identifier groups were discarded before consensus assembly and CDR3 extraction. Clonotype tables were post-analysed with VDJtools, and diversity was normalized by down-sampling all datasets to the smallest sample size. In repertoire overlap clustering, CDR3 amino acid sequences, but not nucleotide sequences, were matched to correct batch-related cross-sample contamination. The public sequencing data were trimmed at Q25 with fastp and processed into clonotypes with MiXCR by TCRdb, which kept only in-frame beta chains. A single entry per CDR3 protein holds the most common genes and DNA from its merged rows. What appears here as the V and J calls and clone size reflects TCRdb's work, not the paper's. In this sample the table shows some 690,000 distinct CDR3 sequences, 55% to 70% of which occur a single time. The ten largest clones add up to roughly 10% of the sample.

This TCR was recovered from a girl aged 2-9 years with multiple sclerosis. What was sequenced was blood. The chain links TRBV5-1 with TRBJ1-1; the D segment could be TRBD1, given 5 matching bases. The bases read TGCGCCAGCAGCTTGGATGGGGCAGAGGGTACTGAAGCTTTCTTT. Its translation is CASSLDGAEGTEAFF.